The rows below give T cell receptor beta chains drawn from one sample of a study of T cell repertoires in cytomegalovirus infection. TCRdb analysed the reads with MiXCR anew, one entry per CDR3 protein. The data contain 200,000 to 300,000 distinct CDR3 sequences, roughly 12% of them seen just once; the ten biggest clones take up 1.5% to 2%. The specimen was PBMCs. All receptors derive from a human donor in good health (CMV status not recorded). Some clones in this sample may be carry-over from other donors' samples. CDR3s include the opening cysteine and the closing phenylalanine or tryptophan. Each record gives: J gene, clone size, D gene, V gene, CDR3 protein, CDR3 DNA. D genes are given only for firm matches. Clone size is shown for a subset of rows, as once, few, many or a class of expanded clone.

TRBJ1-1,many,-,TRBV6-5,CASSYGGLTEAFF,TGTGCCAGCAGTTACGGGGGGCTGACTGAAGCTTTCTTT
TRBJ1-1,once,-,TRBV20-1,CSARTRLNTEAFF,TGCAGTGCTAGGACGCGACTGAACACTGAAGCTTTCTTT
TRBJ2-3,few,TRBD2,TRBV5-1,CASSLLAGGQDTQYF,TGCGCCAGCAGCTTGCTAGCGGGGGGGCAAGATACGCAGTATTTT
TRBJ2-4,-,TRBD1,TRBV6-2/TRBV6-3,CASSLQGASAKNIQYF,TGTGCCAGCAGCCTACAGGGGGCTTCAGCCAAAAACATTCAGTACTTC
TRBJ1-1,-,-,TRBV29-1,CSGLYMNTEAFF,TGCAGCGGGCTTTACATGAACACTGAAGCTTTCTTT
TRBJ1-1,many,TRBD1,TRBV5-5,CASSPRGTGGTEAFF,TGTGCCAGCAGCCCGCGGGGGACAGGGGGAACTGAAGCTTTCTTT
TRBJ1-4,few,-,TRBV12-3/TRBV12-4,CASSLANSGEKLFF,TGTGCCAGCAGTTTAGCAAATTCGGGGGAGAAACTGTTTTTT
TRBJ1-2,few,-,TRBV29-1,CSALMGGYTF,TGCAGCGCCCTTATGGGGGGCTACACCTTC
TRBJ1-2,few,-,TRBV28,CASSFKGRPRTF,TGTGCCAGCAGTTTTAAGGGACGGCCGAGGACCTTC
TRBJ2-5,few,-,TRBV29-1,CSVEARTGTETQYF,TGCAGCGTTGAAGCTCGTACAGGGACGGAGACCCAGTACTTC
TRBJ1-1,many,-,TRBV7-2,CASSLNIRSPTNTEAFF,TGTGCCAGCAGCTTAAATATCCGGAGCCCTACGAACACTGAAGCTTTCTTT
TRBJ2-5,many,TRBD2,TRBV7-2,CASSLGLAGQETQYF,TGTGCCAGCAGCTTAGGACTAGCGGGGCAAGAGACCCAGTACTTC